This is a list of T cell receptor beta chains from one sample in a study of pediatric ulcerative colitis. Sequenced by immunoSEQ multiplex PCR; TCRdb stores in-frame clones only, minus some. Seen here are 50,000 to 65,000 clones, 80% to 90% observed once, and the top ten hold about 3.5%. Sequences were obtained from blood. The receptors originated from a boy aged 5-17 years with severe ulcerative colitis. Both conserved end residues are part of each CDR3. The D gene is left open where the match is weak. Clone sizes are given selectively: once, few, many, or a class where the clone is expanded.

TRBJ2-7 once NA TRBV6-5 TGTGCCAGCAGGTTACACCCGCAGGGGTCAGAGCAGTACTTC CASRLHPQGSEQYF
TRBJ2-1 NA NA TRBV10-2 TGCGCCAGCAGTCAAAACCGGGAGTATGAGCAGTTCTTC CASSQNREYEQFF
TRBJ2-1 NA NA TRBV19 TGTGCCAGTAGTATGGGGTGGTCGGGAAATGAGCAGTTCTTC CASSMGWSGNEQFF
TRBJ2-5 NA TRBD1 TRBV7-2 TGTGCCAGCAGCAAGGACAGGGAGACCCAGTACTTC CASSKDRETQYF
TRBJ1-1 NA NA TRBV6-5 TGTGCCAGCAGTTTAACCCCAGTGAACACTGAAGCTTTCTTT CASSLTPVNTEAFF
TRBJ2-6 NA NA TRBV11-1 TGTGCCAGCAGCTTAGACGGCGGAGGAGTCTCTGGGGCCAACGTCCTGACTTTC CASSLDGGGVSGANVLTF
TRBJ1-1 NA TRBD1 TRBV6-5 TGTGCCAGCCGCTCGAGGACAGGGGACACTGAAGCTTTCTTT CASRSRTGDTEAFF
TRBJ1-2 few NA TRBV27 TGTGCCAGCAGTCTCACAGGGAACTATGGCTACACCTTC CASSLTGNYGYTF
TRBJ2-7 few TRBD2 TRBV10-1 TGCGCCAGCAGCGTCGGGACTAATGAGCAGTACTTC CASSVGTNEQYF
TRBJ2-5 NA NA TRBV21-1 TGTGCCAGCAGCAAAGGAGTGGGGGGTAGTCCAGAGACCCAGTACTTC CASSKGVGGSPETQYF
TRBJ2-5 NA TRBD1 TRBV7-9 TGTGCCAGCAGCCCCCACGGGACAGGGTTTACAGAGACCCAGTACTTC CASSPHGTGFTETQYF
TRBJ2-1 once NA TRBV6-6 TGTGCCAGCAGGGCAGGGGGAGGGCACTACAATGAGCAGTTCTTC CASRAGGGHYNEQFF
TRBJ2-3 NA NA TRBV11-3 TGTGCCAGCAGCTTAGGGGGAGGCACAGATACGCAGTATTTT CASSLGGGTDTQYF
TRBJ2-1 NA TRBD2 TRBV19 TGTGCCAGTAGTATAGGGCTAGCGGGAGTACGCATCAATGAGCAGTTCTTC CASSIGLAGVRINEQFF
TRBJ1-6 NA NA TRBV30 TGTGCCTGGAGTGCCCGGAGGGGGATTTTAGCCCTCCACTTT CAWSARRGILALHF
TRBJ2-7 NA NA TRBV7-9 TGTGCCAGCAGCTTAGGCCCCAACGAGCAGTACTTC CASSLGPNEQYF
TRBJ2-5 NA TRBD2 TRBV11-2 TGTGCCAGCAGCCCTCACCTTAGCGGGAGGCGGGGAGAGACCCAGTACTTC CASSPHLSGRRGETQYF
TRBJ2-7 NA TRBD2 TRBV11-2 TGTGCCAGCAGCTCAACTAGCGGGGCCTACGAGCAGTACTTC CASSSTSGAYEQYF
TRBJ2-7 NA NA TRBV9 TGTGCCAGCAGCGTGGGGGACTTCTACGAGCAGTACTTC CASSVGDFYEQYF
TRBJ2-1 NA NA TRBV15 TGTGCCACCAGCAGACCCGGCCTCTCCAATGAGCAGTTCTTC CATSRPGLSNEQFF
TRBJ2-7 NA NA TRBV21-1 TGTGCCAGCAGCAAAATCGGGGCCTCCTACGAGCAGTACTTC CASSKIGASYEQYF
TRBJ2-1 NA TRBD2 TRBV5-1 TGCGCCAGCTGCCCCGGGGAGGGCCCGGCCTCCTACAATGAGCAGTTCTTC CASCPGEGPASYNEQFF
TRBJ1-1 NA NA TRBV6-6 TGTGCCAGCATGAGAGGCGGCACTGAAGCTTTCTTT CASMRGGTEAFF
TRBJ2-1 few TRBD2 TRBV11-2 TGTGCCAGCAGCCCAGGACTAGCGGAACCCCTTGACAATGAGCAGTTCTTC CASSPGLAEPLDNEQFF
TRBJ1-5 NA NA TRBV19 TGTGCCAGTAGTAGAATGATATTTAGCAATCAGCCCCAGCATTTT CASSRMIFSNQPQHF
TRBJ2-3 NA NA TRBV7-9 TGTGCCAGCAGCTTAGTTGGTCGGGGGAGCACAGATACGCAGTATTTT CASSLVGRGSTDTQYF
TRBJ2-2 once NA TRBV18 TGTGCCAGCTCACCACCCACAGGGCTGGACACCGGGGAGCTGTTTTTT CASSPPTGLDTGELFF
TRBJ2-3 NA TRBD2 TRBV7-6 TGTGCCAGCAGCTTAGCGGGACTAGCTTCAGATACGCAGTATTTT CASSLAGLASDTQYF
TRBJ1-2 NA NA TRBV19 TGTGCCAGTAGGGAGCGGGGCCCCTATGGCTACACCTTC CASRERGPYGYTF
TRBJ2-1 once TRBD2 TRBV27 TGTGCCAGCAGTTTATCCCGGACTAGCGGGTATTACAATGAGCAGTTCTTC CASSLSRTSGYYNEQFF
TRBJ2-2 NA NA TRBV6-1 TGTGCCAGCAGTGAACGACAGAGGCGAACCGGGGAGCTGTTTTTT CASSERQRRTGELFF
TRBJ2-7 NA TRBD2 TRBV7-2 TGTGCCAGCAAACTAGCGGGAGGGCAATCCTACGAGCAGTACTTC CASKLAGGQSYEQYF
TRBJ2-7 NA TRBD2 TRBV7-2 TGTGCCAGCAGCTTACGGGGGGTTACCTACGAGCAGTACTTC CASSLRGVTYEQYF
TRBJ2-3 NA NA TRBV5-1 TGCGCCAGCAGTACAACACTATCCACAGATACGCAGTATTTT CASSTTLSTDTQYF
TRBJ2-1 NA NA TRBV27 TGTGCCAGCAGTCCTCAGTCTAGCTCCTACAATGAGCAGTTCTTC CASSPQSSSYNEQFF
TRBJ2-7 NA TRBD1 TRBV6-5 TGTGCCAGCAGTTTCTCGGACAGGGGCGAGCAGTACTTC CASSFSDRGEQYF
TRBJ2-3 NA NA TRBV19 TGTGCCAGTAGTCTGGGGGGAGATACGCAGTATTTT CASSLGGDTQYF
TRBJ2-7 NA TRBD2 TRBV13 TGTGCCAGCAGCCATCGGACTAGCGGCTCCTACGAGCAGTACTTC CASSHRTSGSYEQYF
TRBJ2-1 NA TRBD2 TRBV4-1 TGCGCCAGCAGCCAAGACCGCCTAGCGGCTTACAATGAGCAGTTCTTC CASSQDRLAAYNEQFF
TRBJ2-3 once NA TRBV10-3 TGTGCCATCAGCACAGGGCTCACAGATACGCAGTATTTT CAISTGLTDTQYF
TRBJ2-1 NA NA TRBV30 TGTGCCTGGAGTGGGGAAGTAAGCTCCTACAATGAGCAGTTCTTC CAWSGEVSSYNEQFF
TRBJ1-3 NA TRBD1 TRBV5-6 TGTGCCAGCAGCTTAGCCCGGGACAGGGCTGGAAACACCATATATTTT CASSLARDRAGNTIYF
TRBJ2-7 NA NA TRBV6-1 TGTGCCAGCAGTGAGGGCCACTTCTACGAGCAGTACTTC CASSEGHFYEQYF
TRBJ1-1 NA TRBD1 TRBV4-3 TGCGCCAGCAGCCAAGATAGGACAGGGGGCATGTACACTGAAGCTTTCTTT CASSQDRTGGMYTEAFF
TRBJ1-5 NA NA TRBV29-1 TGCAGCGTTGCGGGAGATAGTAGCAATCAGCCCCAGCATTTT CSVAGDSSNQPQHF
TRBJ2-1 once NA TRBV7-8 TGTGCCAGCAGCTTAGCGGGAGAATACAATGAGCAGTTCTTC CASSLAGEYNEQFF
TRBJ2-1 NA TRBD1 TRBV5-4 TGTGCCAGCAGCTGGGGGGGACAGGGGGCCGTGAGCTCCTACAATGAGCAGTTCTTC CASSWGGQGAVSSYNEQFF